These T cell receptor beta chains were read from a single sample in a study of blood T cell repertoires in COVID-19. The method was immunoSEQ multiplex PCR; TCRdb's version includes in-frame clones alone and lacks a portion of them. The table has some 300,000 clones, roughly 87% seen once. Sequenced sample: PBMCs or T cells enriched from blood (not recorded which). The receptors come from a woman between 25 and 40 years old who had recovered from COVID-19. Both conserved end residues are part of each CDR3. D genes are given only for firm matches. Not all rows give a size; the values are once, few, many and, for expanded clones, a class.

D gene: TRBD2; clone size: -; J gene: TRBJ2-5; V gene: TRBV4-1; CDR3 DNA: TGCGCCAGCAGCCCCATAGCGGGGGGGCAGTCGGAGACCCAGTACTTC; CDR3 protein: CASSPIAGGQSETQYF
D gene: -; clone size: many; J gene: TRBJ1-2; V gene: TRBV27; CDR3 DNA: TGTGCCAGCAGTTTACGCGGGTCAGGCTCCCACTATGGCTACACCTTC; CDR3 protein: CASSLRGSGSHYGYTF
D gene: -; clone size: -; J gene: TRBJ2-7; V gene: TRBV19; CDR3 DNA: TGTGCCAGTAGTACGGACAGCTCCTACGAGCAGTACTTC; CDR3 protein: CASSTDSSYEQYF
D gene: TRBD1; clone size: -; J gene: TRBJ2-7; V gene: TRBV7-9; CDR3 DNA: TGTGCCAGCAGCCACGGACAGGTGTTGGACGAGCAGTACTTC; CDR3 protein: CASSHGQVLDEQYF
D gene: -; clone size: -; J gene: TRBJ1-2; V gene: TRBV18; CDR3 DNA: TGTGCCAGCTCACCGGGAGCCCTCTATGGCTACACCTTC; CDR3 protein: CASSPGALYGYTF
D gene: -; clone size: -; J gene: TRBJ2-5; V gene: TRBV28; CDR3 DNA: TGTGCCAGCTCTACTCTCCGGGGGAACCTCCAAGAGACCCAGTACTTC; CDR3 protein: CASSTLRGNLQETQYF
D gene: TRBD2; clone size: -; J gene: TRBJ2-2; V gene: TRBV2; CDR3 DNA: TGTGCCAGCAGTGCAAGGCCTAGCGGGGGGGGCACCGGGGAGCTGTTTTTT; CDR3 protein: CASSARPSGGGTGELFF
D gene: TRBD2; clone size: -; J gene: TRBJ2-4; V gene: TRBV12-3/TRBV12-4; CDR3 DNA: TGTGCCAGCAGGTCAAATAGCGGGGGGGCCACGGACTTC; CDR3 protein: CASRSNSGGATDF
D gene: TRBD1; clone size: -; J gene: TRBJ1-4; V gene: TRBV6-5; CDR3 DNA: TGTGCCAGCAGTCAGGGGGGTCTTAATGAAAAACTGTTTTTT; CDR3 protein: CASSQGGLNEKLFF
D gene: TRBD2; clone size: -; J gene: TRBJ2-7; V gene: TRBV18; CDR3 DNA: TGTGCCAGCTCACCCGTCCGGGAGGCCTACGAGCAGTACTTC; CDR3 protein: CASSPVREAYEQYF